This TCR beta chain was observed in a study of shared clonotypes between healthy human individuals (dated by TCRdb to about 2020). A note on the overall study: A few men and a couple of women, aged 18 to 49 years, made up the cohort. Per donor, three plates each were used for CD4 naive and CD4 memory, two for CD8 naive, and one for CD8 memory. The study deeply sequenced blood TCR repertoires of several healthy adults to estimate repertoire size and the extent of clonotype sharing between individuals. Different laboratories and diverse techniques were used to prepare libraries and sequence TCR repertoires, to increase sequencing depth and limit assay-specific biases. Per donor, leukapheresis produced somewhere between about 0.94 and 9 billion PBMCs.

To note about this clone: What antigen it recognizes has not been identified. No qualities accompany the bases; no much larger clone lies one base away.

Using the deep immunoSEQ assay, TCR CDR3 regions were amplified from genomic DNA by multiplex PCR. Genomic DNA extracted from each cell subset was distributed evenly over all wells of several immunoSEQ 96-well plates, and each plate served as one replicate. Each replicate PCR for sorted subsets received roughly 0.2 ug genomic DNA, equal to 30,000 or so T cell genomes. Purified libraries were quantified with a Qubit 3.0 fluorometer, sized on a Bioanalyzer 2100, and re-quantified with the KAPA Library Quantification kit. Every immunoSEQ 96-well plate was sequenced on a dedicated single-read 150-cycle Illumina NextSeq 550 flow cell. In the source study's methods: Because the immunoSEQ output included only junctional sequences and no quality scores, the filtering could not be the same as the filtering used for full-length reads. To assign V/J genes and CDR3, sequences were annotated against IMGT germline references using PyIR, a Python wrapper for IgBLAST v1.9. Reads were filtered out if the reads had weak V/J assignments (E-value above 1e-6), no CDR3, stop codons, out-of-frame junctions, or ambiguous translated residues. V3J clonotypes were defined by identical inferred V gene, J gene, and CDR3 amino acid sequence. The percentage overlap between two repertoires was calculated by dividing the number of shared unique clonotypes by the size of the smaller repertoire. RTK rarefaction, the Chao1 estimator, and Recon v2.1 estimates of unobserved clonotypes were used to assess repertoire richness. Generation probabilities were computed with OLGA for all TCRbeta clonotypes obtained by the gDNA method from several donors. TCRdb retrieved this table from immuneACCESS and kept in-frame rearrangements only. Not all clones are present; in checked studies, unresolved V genes account for under half, and no reason is known for the remainder. V, J and clone size were drawn from that table, and D and trimming were deduced from the DNA. The sample includes over a million clones, with 78% observed a single time. The leading ten clones occupy roughly 0.55% of the sample.

The germline V gene sets CDR1 to MDHEN and CDR2 to SYDVKM. V is pruned by 7 bases and J by 4 bases, leaving 17 bases of the junction without a gene match. Measured from the cysteine to the phenylalanine, the CDR3 is 19 residues long. Just the 57-base CDR3 DNA is kept, in frame starting at base 1. The donors were healthy, HIV-negative adults with no recently reported acute infections or vaccinations. Only Caucasian adults living in Nashville, Tennessee, USA were represented among the donors. CD4+ T cells were enriched by magnetic negative selection; naive cells were then positively selected on CD45RA, and the negative fraction formed the memory subset. Blood was obtained by leukapheresis, after which PBMCs were separated by Ficoll-Histopaque density gradient centrifugation and cryopreserved in liquid nitrogen vapor phase. Purity and quantity of every magnetically sorted T cell population were checked by analytical flow cytometry. From each sorted fraction, genomic DNA was isolated and quantified by UV absorbance on a Nanodrop 2000c.

Study-wide conclusions, independent of this receptor: Incomplete sequencing was indicated by rarefaction of sorted-subset datasets, despite the large sequencing depth. Naive subsets generally had larger estimated clonotype richness than memory subsets did. Higher generation probabilities were observed for clonotypes shared by all four sorted-subset donors than for non-shared clonotypes. When four donors were compared, the shared fraction of clonotypes was about 5.5% for naive CD4, 3% to 4% for naive CD8, roughly 2.3% for memory CD4, and roughly 0.43% for memory CD8. Because the study included only a small number of donors, the genetic and exposure-history diversity represented was limited. Pairwise subsampling led to the expectation that sequencing depth would affect the degree of clonotype sharing among donors. Sampling was restricted to blood, and TCR repertoires in tissues likely differ from the TCR repertoires found in blood.

The sequence came from a man younger than 30 in good health. Some clones in this sample may be carry-over from other donors' samples. The chain uses TRBV28 and TRBJ2-4; 12 bases in the middle match TRBD2. The sequencing sample was made of memory CD4+ T cells from PBMCs. What the cell subset or site label conveys for this sample: CD45RA-negative fraction. In nucleotides, the sequence is TGTGCCAGCACTCCCGGCGGGCTAGCGGGAGGGCCCCCAAAAAACATTCAGTACTTC. This yields the protein CASTPGGLAGGPPKNIQYF.